Following are 6 T cell receptor beta chains from one sample sequenced in a study of CD8 T cells in Susac syndrome. Roughly 0.45 to 1 ug RNA was reverse transcribed with random hexamers. TCRdb reanalysed the immunoSEQ multiplex PCR reads using MiXCR and keeps one entry per CDR3 protein. The table shows about 150,000 distinct CDR3 sequences, with over 95% occurring only once. Input material: CD8+ T cells from PBMCs. The source is a human donor with multiple sclerosis.

The rearrangement uses TRBV24-1 and TRBJ2-3; D remains unclear. The V gene lost 3 bases and the J gene lost 11 bases, with 14 bases spanning the gap. The V gene's germline CDR1 is KGHDR and CDR2 SFDVKD. The CDR3 covers 13 residues. The CDR3 sequence: CATSDGYSQGQYF. The CDR3 bases are TGTGCCACCAGTGATGGTTACTCCCAAGGGCAGTATTTT.

The chain employs TRBV12-3 or TRBV12-4 and TRBJ2-5; 10 bases agree with TRBD1. The CDR3 has 16 amino acids. J lost 9 bases, V lost 4 bases, and 14 bases had no gene match. CDR3 protein: CASSSRPGQGPPPQYF. DNA for the CDR3: TGTGCCAGCAGTTCACGCCCGGGACAGGGGCCACCCCCCCAGTACTTC.

The chain links TRBV7-6 to TRBJ2-1; 7 nucleotides align to TRBD2. Germline V gene lookup returns CDR1 SGHVS and CDR2 FNYEAQ. Trimming cost V 5 bases and J 5 bases; bases outside gene matches: 9. The CDR3 contains 15 residues. The chain's CDR3 is CASSVGEGTNNEQFF. The CDR3 coding sequence is TGTGCCAGCAGCGTGGGGGAGGGAACCAACAATGAGCAGTTCTTC.

The J gene is TRBJ1-6, the V gene TRBV5-6; TRBD1 matches 7 bases. Germline lookup yields CDR1 SGHDT and CDR2 YYEEEE. V gave up 3 bases and J gave up 7 bases; unmatched junction bases: 4. The CDR3 has 14 residues. The chain's CDR3 is CASSWGQPNSPLHF. CDR3 nucleotides: TGTGCCAGCAGCTGGGGACAGCCGAATTCACCCCTCCACTTT.

This chain connects TRBV5-4 to TRBJ1-1, with 8 bases aligning to TRBD1. In germline, CDR1 is SGHNT, CDR2 YYREEE (reference sequence). This CDR3 has 12 residues. The junction had 6 bases not matched to a gene; V was cut back by 10 bases and J by 4 bases. The CDR3 sequence is CAVYTGGTEAFF. The CDR3 nucleotides are TGTGCCGTATATACAGGGGGCACTGAAGCTTTCTTT.

The genes are TRBV11-2 and TRBJ2-3; weak D call: TRBD2 (6 bases). The CDR3 sequence is 14 residues long. V was shortened by 4 bases and J by 4 bases, with 12 bases between the two germline ends. CDR1 and CDR2 (germline): SGHAT, FQNNGV. The CDR3 DNA follows: TGTGCCAGCAGCTACGCGGGGCGGGCAGATACGCAGTATTTT. Translating gives CASSYAGRADTQYF.